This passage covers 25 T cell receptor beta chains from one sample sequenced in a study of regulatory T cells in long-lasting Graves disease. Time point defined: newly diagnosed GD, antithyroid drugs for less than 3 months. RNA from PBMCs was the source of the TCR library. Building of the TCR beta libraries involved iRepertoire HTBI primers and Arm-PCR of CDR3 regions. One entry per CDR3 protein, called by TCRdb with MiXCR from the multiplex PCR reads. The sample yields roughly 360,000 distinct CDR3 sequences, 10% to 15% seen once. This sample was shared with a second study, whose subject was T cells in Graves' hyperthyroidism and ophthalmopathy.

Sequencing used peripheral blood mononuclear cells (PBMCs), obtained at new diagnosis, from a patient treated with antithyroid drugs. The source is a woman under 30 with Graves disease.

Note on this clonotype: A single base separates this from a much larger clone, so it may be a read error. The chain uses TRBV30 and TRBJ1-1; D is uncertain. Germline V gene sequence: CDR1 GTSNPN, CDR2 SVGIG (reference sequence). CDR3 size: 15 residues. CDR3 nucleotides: TGTGCCTGGAGTGTACTCGGCCTAGAGAACCCTGAAGCTTTCTTT. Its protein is CAWSVLGLENPEAFF.

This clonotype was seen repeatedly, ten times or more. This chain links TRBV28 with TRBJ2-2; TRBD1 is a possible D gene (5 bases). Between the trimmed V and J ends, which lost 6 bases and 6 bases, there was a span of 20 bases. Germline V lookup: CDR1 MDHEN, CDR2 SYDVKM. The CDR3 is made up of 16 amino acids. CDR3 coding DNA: TGTGCCAGCAGCTACGACTCTGCAGGGTGGGCCGGGGAGCTGTTTTTT. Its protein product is CASSYDSAGWAGELFF.

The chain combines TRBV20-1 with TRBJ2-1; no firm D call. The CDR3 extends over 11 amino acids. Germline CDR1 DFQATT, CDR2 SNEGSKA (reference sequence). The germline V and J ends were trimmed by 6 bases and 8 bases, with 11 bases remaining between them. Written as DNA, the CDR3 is TGCAGTGCCCCACGAGGCGATGAGCAGTTCTTC. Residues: CSAPRGDEQFF.

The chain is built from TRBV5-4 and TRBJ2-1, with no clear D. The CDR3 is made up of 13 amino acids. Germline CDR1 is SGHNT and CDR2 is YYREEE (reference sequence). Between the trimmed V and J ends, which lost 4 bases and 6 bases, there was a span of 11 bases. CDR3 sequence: CASSGRVGNEQFF. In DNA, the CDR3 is TGTGCCAGCAGCGGAAGGGTGGGCAATGAGCAGTTCTTC.

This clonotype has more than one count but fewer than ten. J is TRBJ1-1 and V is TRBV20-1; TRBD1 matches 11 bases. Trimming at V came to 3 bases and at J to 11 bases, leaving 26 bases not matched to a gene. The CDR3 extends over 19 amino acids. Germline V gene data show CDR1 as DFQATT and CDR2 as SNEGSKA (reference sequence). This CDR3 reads CSASDVSPSGTGGALSAFF. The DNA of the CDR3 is TGCAGTGCTAGTGACGTTTCACCTTCCGGGACAGGGGGTGCCTTATCGGCTTTCTTT.

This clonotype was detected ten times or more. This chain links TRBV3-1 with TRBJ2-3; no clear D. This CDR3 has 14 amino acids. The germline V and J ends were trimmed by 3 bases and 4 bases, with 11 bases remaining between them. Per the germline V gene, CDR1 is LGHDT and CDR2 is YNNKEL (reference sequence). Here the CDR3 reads CASSHGYPADTQYF. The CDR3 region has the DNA TGTGCCAGCAGCCATGGATATCCCGCAGATACGCAGTATTTT.

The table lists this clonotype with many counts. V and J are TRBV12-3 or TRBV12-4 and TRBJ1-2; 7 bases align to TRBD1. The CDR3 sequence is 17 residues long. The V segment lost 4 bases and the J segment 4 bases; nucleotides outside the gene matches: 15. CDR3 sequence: CASSSDRWDSYPYGYTF. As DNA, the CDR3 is TGTGCCAGCAGTTCAGATAGATGGGACAGTTATCCCTATGGCTACACCTTC.

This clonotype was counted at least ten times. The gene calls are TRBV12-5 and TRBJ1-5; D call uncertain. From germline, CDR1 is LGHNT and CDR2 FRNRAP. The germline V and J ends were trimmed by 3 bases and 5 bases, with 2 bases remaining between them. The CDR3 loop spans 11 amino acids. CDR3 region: CASGLDQPQHF. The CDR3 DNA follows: TGTGCTAGTGGTTTAGATCAGCCCCAGCATTTT.

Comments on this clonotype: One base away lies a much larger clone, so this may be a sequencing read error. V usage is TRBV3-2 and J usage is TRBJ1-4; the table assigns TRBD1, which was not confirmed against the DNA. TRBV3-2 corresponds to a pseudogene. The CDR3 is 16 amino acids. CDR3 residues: CASSQVSRGRNEKLVF. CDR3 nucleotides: TGTGCCAGCAGCCAAGTCTCTCGGGGGCGGAATGAAAAACTGGTTTTT.

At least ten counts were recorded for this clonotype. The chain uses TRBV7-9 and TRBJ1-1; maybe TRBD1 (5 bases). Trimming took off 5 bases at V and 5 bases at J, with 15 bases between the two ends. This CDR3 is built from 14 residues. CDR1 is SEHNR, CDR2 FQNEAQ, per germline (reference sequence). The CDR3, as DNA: TGTGCCAGCAGCCCAATGGTGGGGGGGACTGAAGCTTTCTTT. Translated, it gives CASSPMVGGTEAFF.

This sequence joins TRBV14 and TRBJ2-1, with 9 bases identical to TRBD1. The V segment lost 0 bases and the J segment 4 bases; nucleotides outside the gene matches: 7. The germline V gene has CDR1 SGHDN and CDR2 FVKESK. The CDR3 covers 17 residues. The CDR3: CASSQEPRQGGYNEQFF. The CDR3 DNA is TGTGCCAGCAGCCAAGAACCCAGACAGGGGGGTTACAATGAGCAGTTCTTC.

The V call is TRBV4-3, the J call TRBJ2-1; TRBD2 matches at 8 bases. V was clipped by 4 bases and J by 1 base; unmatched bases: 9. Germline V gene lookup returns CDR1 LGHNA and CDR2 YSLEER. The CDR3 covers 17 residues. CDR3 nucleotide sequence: TGCGCCAGCAGCCGAACGGCGGGGGGCGCTTCCTACAATGAGCAGTTCTTC. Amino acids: CASSRTAGGASYNEQFF.

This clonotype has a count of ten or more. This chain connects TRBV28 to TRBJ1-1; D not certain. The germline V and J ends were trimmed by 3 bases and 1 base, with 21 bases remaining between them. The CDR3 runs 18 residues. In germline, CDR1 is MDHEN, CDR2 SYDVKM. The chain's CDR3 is CASSFSVSGAGPNTEAFF. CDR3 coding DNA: TGTGCCAGCAGTTTTTCGGTCTCAGGTGCGGGCCCGAACACTGAAGCTTTCTTT.

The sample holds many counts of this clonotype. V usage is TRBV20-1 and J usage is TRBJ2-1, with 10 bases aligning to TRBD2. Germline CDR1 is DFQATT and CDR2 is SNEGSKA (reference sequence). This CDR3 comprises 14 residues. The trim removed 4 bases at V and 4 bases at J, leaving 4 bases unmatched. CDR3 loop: CSATGLADYNEQFF. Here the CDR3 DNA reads TGCAGTGCTACTGGACTAGCGGATTACAATGAGCAGTTCTTC.

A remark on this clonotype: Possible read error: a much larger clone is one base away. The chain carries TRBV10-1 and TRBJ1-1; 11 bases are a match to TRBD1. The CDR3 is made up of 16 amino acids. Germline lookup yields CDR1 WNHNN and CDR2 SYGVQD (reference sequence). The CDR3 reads CANPVNPDRGHTEALF. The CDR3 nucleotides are TGCGCCAACCCGGTGAACCCGGACAGGGGGCACACTGAAGCTCTCTTT.

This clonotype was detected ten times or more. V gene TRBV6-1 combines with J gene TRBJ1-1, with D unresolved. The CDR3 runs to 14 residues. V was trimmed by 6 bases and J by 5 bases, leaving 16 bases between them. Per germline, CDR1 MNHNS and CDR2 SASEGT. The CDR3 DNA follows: TGTGCCAGCAGCCCCCCGGGGAGGTGGACTGAAGCTTTCTTT. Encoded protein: CASSPPGRWTEAFF.

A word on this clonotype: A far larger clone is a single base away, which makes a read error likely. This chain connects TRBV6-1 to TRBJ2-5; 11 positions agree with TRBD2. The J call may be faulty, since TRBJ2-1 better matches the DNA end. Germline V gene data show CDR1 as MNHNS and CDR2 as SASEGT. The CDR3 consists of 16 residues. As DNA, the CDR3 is TGTGCCAGTAGTGGACTAGCGGGTACCGAGGGGGATGAGCAGTTCTTC. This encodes CASSGLAGTEGDEQFF.

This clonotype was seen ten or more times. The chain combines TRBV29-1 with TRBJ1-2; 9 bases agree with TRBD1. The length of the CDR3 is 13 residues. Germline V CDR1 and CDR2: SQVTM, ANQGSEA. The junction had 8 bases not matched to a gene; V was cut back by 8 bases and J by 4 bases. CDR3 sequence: CSIRDRDFYGYTF. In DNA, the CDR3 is TGCAGCATCCGGGACAGGGATTTCTATGGCTACACCTTC. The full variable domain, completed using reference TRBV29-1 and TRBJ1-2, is SAVISQKPSRDICQRGTSLTIQCQVDSQVTMMFWYRQQPGQSLTLIATANQGSEATYESGFVIDKFPISRPNLTFSTLTVSNMSPEDSSIYLCSIRDRDFYGYTFGSGTRLTVV.

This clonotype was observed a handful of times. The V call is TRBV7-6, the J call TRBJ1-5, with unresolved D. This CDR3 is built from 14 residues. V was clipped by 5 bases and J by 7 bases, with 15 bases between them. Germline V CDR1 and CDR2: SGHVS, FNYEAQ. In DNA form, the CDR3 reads TGTGCCAGCAGCCCCTCAGAGTTCGCGCAGCCCCAGCATTTT. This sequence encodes CASSPSEFAQPQHF.

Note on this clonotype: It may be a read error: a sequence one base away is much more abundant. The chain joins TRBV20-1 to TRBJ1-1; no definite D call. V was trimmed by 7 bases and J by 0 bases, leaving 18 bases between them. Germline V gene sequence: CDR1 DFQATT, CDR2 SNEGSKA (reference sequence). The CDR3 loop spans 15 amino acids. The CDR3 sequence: CSGYVEARVNTEAFF. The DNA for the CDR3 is TGCAGTGGATACGTGGAGGCCCGCGTGAACACTGAAGCTTTCTTT.

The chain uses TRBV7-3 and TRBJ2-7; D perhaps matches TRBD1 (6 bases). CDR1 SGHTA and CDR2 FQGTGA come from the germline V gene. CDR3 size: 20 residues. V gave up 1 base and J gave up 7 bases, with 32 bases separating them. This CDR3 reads CASSLISSTSEGGPLGEQYV. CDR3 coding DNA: TGTGCCAGCAGCTTAATATCCTCAACCTCAGAAGGGGGACCCTTGGGAGAGCAGTACGTC.

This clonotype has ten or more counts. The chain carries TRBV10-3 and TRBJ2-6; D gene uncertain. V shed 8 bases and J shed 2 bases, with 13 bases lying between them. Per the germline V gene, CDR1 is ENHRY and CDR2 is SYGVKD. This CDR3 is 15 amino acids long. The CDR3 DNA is TGTGCCATCGGGATTCGGACGGCTGGGGCCAACGTCCTGACTTTC. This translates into CAIGIRTAGANVLTF.

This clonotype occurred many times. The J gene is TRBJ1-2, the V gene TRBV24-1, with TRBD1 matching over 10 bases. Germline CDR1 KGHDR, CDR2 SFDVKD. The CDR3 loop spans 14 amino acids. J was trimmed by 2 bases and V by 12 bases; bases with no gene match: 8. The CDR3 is CASTAGQGNYGYTF. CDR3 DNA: TGTGCCTCGACCGCGGGACAGGGGAACTATGGCTACACCTTC.

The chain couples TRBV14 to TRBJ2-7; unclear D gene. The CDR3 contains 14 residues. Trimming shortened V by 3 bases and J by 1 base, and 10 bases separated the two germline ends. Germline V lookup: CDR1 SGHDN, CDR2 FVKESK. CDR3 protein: CASSHEIGSYEQYV. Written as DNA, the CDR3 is TGTGCCAGCAGCCACGAAATCGGTTCCTACGAGCAGTACGTC.

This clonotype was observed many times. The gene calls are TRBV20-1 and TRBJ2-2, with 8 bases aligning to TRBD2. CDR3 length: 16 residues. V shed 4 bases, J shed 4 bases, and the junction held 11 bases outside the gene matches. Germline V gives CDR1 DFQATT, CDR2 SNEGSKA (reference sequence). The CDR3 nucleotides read TGCAGTGCTAAAGGGCGAGCGGGAGATGGCACCGGGGAGCTGTTTTTT. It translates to CSAKGRAGDGTGELFF.